A single sample gave rise to the 31 T cell receptor beta chains below, sequenced in a study of CD8 T cells in ankylosing spondylitis. Study-level findings and limits: Made up of 7 to 9 highly homologous variants, a TCR beta motif appeared characteristic of ankylosing spondylitis blood.

Their specific antigens are unknown. One entry per CDR3 protein, called by TCRdb with MiXCR from the 5' RACE reads. In the table there are fewer than 400,000 distinct CDR3 sequences, about 20% of which are singletons. The material sequenced was blood, either unsorted or a sorted T cell fraction (not recorded which). These receptor sequences come from a male donor with ankylosing spondylitis.

V is TRBV18 and J is TRBJ2-1; 10 bases agree with TRBD2. Losses at the gene ends were 3 bases for V and 3 bases for J; bases not matched to a gene: 5. CDR1 and CDR2 from the germline V gene are KGHSH and LQKENI. This CDR3 has 16 residues. CDR3 sequence: CASSPSSGRDYNEQFF. CDR3 nucleotide sequence: TGTGCCAGCTCACCCTCTAGCGGGAGAGACTACAATGAGCAGTTCTTC.

This clonotype was observed a few times. The chain carries TRBV20-1 and TRBJ1-5; TRBD1 matches 9 bases. Germline V lookup: CDR1 DFQATT, CDR2 SNEGSKA (reference sequence). This CDR3 contains 13 residues. V lost 3 bases and J lost 6; bases outside the gene matches: 3. The chain's CDR3 is CSARGQGTQPQHF. The CDR3 bases are TGCAGTGCTAGGGGACAGGGAACTCAGCCCCAGCATTTT.

A few counts support this clonotype. The chain joins TRBV5-1 to TRBJ2-7; D possibly uses TRBD1 or TRBD2 (5 bases each). Trimming shortened V by 1 base and J by 6 bases, and 14 bases separated the two germline ends. In germline, CDR1 is SGHRS, CDR2 YFSETQ. This CDR3 spans 14 amino acids. CDR3 region: CASSLRDGRTEQYF. The CDR3 DNA is TGCGCCAGCAGCTTGAGGGACGGTAGGACCGAGCAGTACTTC.

The chain couples TRBV19 to TRBJ2-1, with D possibly being TRBD2 (5 bases). The CDR3 sequence is 12 residues long. Per germline, CDR1 LNHDA and CDR2 SQIVND (reference sequence). The germline V and J ends were trimmed by 4 bases and 8 bases, with 9 bases remaining between them. In DNA form, the CDR3 reads TGTGCCAGTAGTAAACTAGGTTATGAGCAGTTCTTC. Translated: CASSKLGYEQFF.

This chain links TRBV7-2 with TRBJ1-1; D is unresolved. The CDR3 has 13 amino acids. Per germline, CDR1 SGHTA and CDR2 FQGNSA. Trimming took 1 base from V and 8 from J, leaving 11 bases between them. CDR3 nucleotide sequence: TGTGCCAGCAGCTTAGTGGTTGCCGCAGAAGCTTTCTTT. Its protein product is CASSLVVAAEAFF.

The rearrangement joins TRBV3-1 to TRBJ1-2, with a possible D match to TRBD1 (6 bases). Germline-derived CDR1 and CDR2 are LGHDT and YNNKEL (reference sequence). CDR3 length: 14 residues. Between the trimmed V and J ends, which lost 4 bases and 4 bases, there was a span of 13 bases. The CDR3 reads CASSLPGQFYGYTF. In nucleotides, the CDR3 is TGTGCCAGCAGCCTCCCTGGACAGTTCTATGGCTACACCTTC. Together with reference TRBV3-1 and TRBJ1-2, the CDR3 gives the full variable domain: DTAVSQTPKYLVTQMGNDKSIKCEQNLGHDTMYWYKQDSKKFLKIMFSYNNKELIINETVPNRFSPKSPDKAHLNLHINSLELGDSAVYFCASSLPGQFYGYTFGSGTRLTVV.

This clonotype was counted a few times. The chain employs TRBV5-1 and TRBJ2-3; 7 nucleotides align to TRBD1. CDR1 and CDR2 (germline): SGHRS, YFSETQ. The length of the CDR3 is 15 residues. V dropped 3 bases and J dropped 2; count of bases not matched to a gene: 6. For the CDR3, the DNA is TGCGCCAGCAGCTCCTTTGGGACAGCCACAGATACGCAGTATTTT. Translation: CASSSFGTATDTQYF.

This clonotype has just a few counts. The chain has TRBV6-2 or TRBV6-3 and TRBJ2-1; the D gene is possibly TRBD2 (6 bases). Trimming removed 6 bases at V and 4 bases at J, with 19 bases between. This CDR3 spans 16 amino acids. Germline CDR1 is MNHEY and CDR2 is SVGEGT. CDR3 sequence: CASRLTGLAEYNEQFF. The DNA for the CDR3 is TGTGCCAGCAGACTTACGGGGTTAGCGGAGTACAATGAGCAGTTCTTC.

As concerns this clonotype: This CDR3 fails to terminate in the conserved phenylalanine or tryptophan, so it likely reflects a read error. V gene TRBV29-1 combines with J gene TRBJ2-5; D might be TRBD2 (5 bases). V was trimmed by 4 bases and J by 1 base, leaving 16 bases between them. The V gene's germline CDR1 is SQVTM and CDR2 ANQGSEA. The CDR3 extends over 15 amino acids. The CDR3 protein is CSVANWGGSQETQYC. In DNA form, the CDR3 reads TGCAGCGTTGCGAATTGGGGTGGGAGCCAAGAGACCCAGTACTGC.

The V and J genes are TRBV7-6 and TRBJ2-7; D not certain. V was clipped by 2 bases and J by 4 bases, with 15 bases between them. CDR1 and CDR2 (germline): SGHVS, FNYEAQ. CDR3 length equals 15 residues. Here the CDR3 DNA reads TGTGCCAGCAGCTTACTCGGCGGAGTGGAGTACGAGCAGTACTTC. This sequence encodes CASSLLGGVEYEQYF.

Only a few counts were recorded for this clonotype. The J gene is TRBJ2-1, the V gene TRBV20-1, with D perhaps TRBD1 or TRBD2 (5 bases each). The CDR3 totals 12 residues. Germline lookup yields CDR1 DFQATT and CDR2 SNEGSKA (reference sequence). V was pared by 6 bases and J by 11 bases, with 17 bases between. The CDR3 region has the DNA TGCAGTGCCCAACCGGGACGCGAAAAGCAGTTCTTC. Its translation is CSAQPGREKQFF.

The V and J genes are TRBV20-1 and TRBJ1-1; the match to TRBD1 covers 10 bases. Germline CDR1 DFQATT, CDR2 SNEGSKA (reference sequence). With V trimmed by 3 bases and J by 3 bases, 4 bases remained unmatched. This CDR3 has 14 residues. CDR3 coding DNA: TGCAGTGCTAGTATCGGGACAGGGGACACTGAAGCTTTCTTT. Translating it yields CSASIGTGDTEAFF.

The rearrangement links TRBV20-1 to TRBJ2-1; D assignment may be TRBD1 or TRBD2 (5 bases each). Germline CDR1 is DFQATT and CDR2 is SNEGSKA (reference sequence). This CDR3 spans 13 amino acids. V was cut by 3 bases and J by 4 bases, with 10 bases left in between. Here the CDR3 reads CSARGRKYNEQFF. CDR3 bases: TGCAGTGCTAGGGGACGGAAATACAATGAGCAGTTCTTC.

This clonotype came up a few times. The genes are TRBV7-2 and TRBJ1-4; tentatively, D is TRBD1 (6 bases). Germline CDR1 and CDR2: SGHTA and FQGNSA. The ends were cut back, 3 bases at V and 5 bases at J, with 10 bases in the middle. CDR3 length equals 14 residues. The CDR3 bases are TGTGCCAGCAGCTTTGGGCAGGGGAATGAAAAACTGTTTTTT. Its protein is CASSFGQGNEKLFF.

V is TRBV3-1 and J is TRBJ2-1, with 7 bases matching TRBD1. The CDR3 has 17 residues. Germline trimming cut 2 bases from V and 3 bases from J; bases unmatched to any gene: 10. Germline lookup yields CDR1 LGHDT and CDR2 YNNKEL (reference sequence). CDR3 amino acids: CASSQLEVGGYYNEQFF. CDR3 nucleotide sequence: TGTGCCAGCAGCCAACTAGAGGTAGGGGGCTACTACAATGAGCAGTTCTTC.

This clonotype was detected a few times. The chain is built from TRBV15 and TRBJ2-5, with D maybe TRBD2 (5 bases). Trimming stripped 5 bases from V and 5 bases from J, with 21 bases between. This CDR3 is 16 amino acids long. Germline loops: CDR1 LNHNV, CDR2 YYDKDF (reference sequence). CDR3 nucleotide sequence: TGTGCCACCAGCGGAGGAACTTACCCTACGGAGGAGACCCAGTACTTC. Protein: CATSGGTYPTEETQYF.

In its sample, this clonotype was seen many times. At one end the junction does not follow the germline gene, possibly because of a read error. The chain uses TRBV5-4 and TRBJ1-1, with D possibly being TRBD1 (6 bases). The CDR3 extends over 14 amino acids. CDR1 is SGHNT, CDR2 YYREEE, per germline (reference sequence). The CDR3 DNA reads TGCGCCAGCAGCTTGGACAGTATGAACACTGAAGCTTTCTTT. Amino acids: CASSLDSMNTEAFF.

This chain joins TRBV18 and TRBJ2-7; 7 bases match TRBD2. Germline assignment: CDR1 KGHSH and CDR2 LQKENI. Trimming removed 4 bases from V and 3 bases from J; junction bases left unmatched: 18. The CDR3 length is 18 residues. CDR3 protein: CASSRRVGTKRQDYEQYF. The CDR3 nucleotides read TGTGCCAGCTCACGTCGTGTGGGGACTAAGCGTCAAGACTACGAGCAGTACTTC. Drawing the rest from reference TRBV18 and TRBJ2-7, the complete variable domain is NAGVMQNPRHLVRRRGQEARLRCSPMKGHSHVYWYRQLPEEGLKFMVYLQKENIIDESGMPKERFSAEFPKEGPSILRIQQVVRGDSAAYFCASSRRVGTKRQDYEQYFGPGTRLTVT.

This clonotype was observed at least ten times. CDR3: CASSLGSSSYNEQFF. DNA of the CDR3: TGCGCCAGCAGCTTGGGTTCAAGCTCCTACAATGAGCAGTTCTTC. The V gene is TRBV5-1, the J gene TRBJ2-1, with D unresolved. Germline-derived CDR1 and CDR2 are SGHRS and YFSETQ. This CDR3 is built from 15 residues. The V gene lost 0 bases and the J gene lost 0 bases, with 7 bases spanning the gap.

This clonotype was counted a few times. The chain couples TRBV7-8 to TRBJ2-5; 11 nucleotides match TRBD2. Germline trimming cut 6 bases from V and 5 bases from J; bases unmatched to any gene: 8. This CDR3 comprises 15 residues. The germline V gene has CDR1 SGHVS and CDR2 FQNEAQ. CDR3 nucleotide sequence: TGTGCCAGCAGTTTTAGCGGGAGGGCCGGGGAGACCCAGTACTTC. This codes for CASSFSGRAGETQYF.

This sequence joins TRBV5-1 and TRBJ2-5; TRBD2 is a possible D gene (6 bases). Germline values: CDR1 SGHRS, CDR2 YFSETQ. The CDR3 has 15 amino acids. Trimming left V 4 bases short and J 2 bases short, with 15 bases between. The chain's CDR3 is CASSMGTGNQETQYF. The DNA for the CDR3 is TGCGCCAGCAGCATGGGGACTGGAAATCAAGAGACCCAGTACTTC.

The chain uses TRBV28 and TRBJ2-3; D remains unclear. Trimming took 2 bases from V and 4 from J, leaving 7 bases between them. CDR1 and CDR2 from the germline V gene are MDHEN and SYDVKM. There are 13 residues in the CDR3. The CDR3 here is CASSLRAPDTQYF. The CDR3 DNA reads as TGTGCCAGCAGTTTAAGGGCTCCAGATACGCAGTATTTT. Together with reference TRBV28 and TRBJ2-3, the CDR3 gives the full variable domain: DVKVTQSSRYLVKRTGEKVFLECVQDMDHENMFWYRQDPGLGLRLIYFSYDVKMKEKGDIPEGYSVSREKKERFSLILESASTNQTSMYLCASSLRAPDTQYFGPGTRLTVL.

The CDR3 DNA reads as TGCGCCAGCAGCCGAGACCGGACGGGAGGGTCCTACGAGCAGTACTTC. This gives the protein CASSRDRTGGSYEQYF. The V gene is TRBV5-1, the J gene TRBJ2-7; 8 positions match TRBD2. The CDR3 extends over 16 amino acids. In germline, CDR1 is SGHRS, CDR2 YFSETQ. The ends lost 4 bases at V and 1 base at J; junction bases unmatched: 10.

This clonotype was seen once. The V gene is TRBV11-1, the J gene TRBJ2-7; 10 bases align to TRBD1. V lost 5 bases and J lost 3; bases outside the gene matches: 7. This CDR3 comprises 15 residues. Germline V gene lookup returns CDR1 SGHAT and CDR2 FQDESV (reference sequence). CDR3 nucleotides: TGTGCCAGCAGCCAGGGACAGGGGTTACGCTACGAGCAGTACTTC. Residues: CASSQGQGLRYEQYF.

In this sample, this clonotype turned up many times. CDR3 sequence reads: CASSDSGRATDTQYF. Written as DNA, the CDR3 is TGTGCCAGCAGTGATAGCGGGAGGGCCACAGATACGCAGTATTTT. J is TRBJ2-3 and V is TRBV27, with 11 bases aligning to TRBD2. Germline lookup yields CDR1 MNHEY and CDR2 SMNVEV (reference sequence). J was trimmed by 2 bases and V by 5 bases; bases with no gene match: 3. The CDR3 covers 15 residues.

This clonotype occurred once. The chain uses TRBV29-1 and TRBJ2-7; D is ambiguous. CDR1 is SQVTM, CDR2 ANQGSEA, per germline. This CDR3 is 13 amino acids long. The V and J ends lost 7 bases and 0 bases respectively, with 13 bases between them. The CDR3 DNA sequence: TGCAGCGCCCGCCGGTTGCCCTCCTACGAGCAGTACTTC. Its protein product is CSARRLPSYEQYF.

This clonotype was seen a handful of times. The rearrangement links TRBV10-3 to TRBJ2-7, with TRBD1 matching over 11 bases. CDR3 length: 14 amino acids. Germline assignment: CDR1 ENHRY and CDR2 SYGVKD. V gave up 5 bases and J gave up 5 bases; unmatched junction bases: 5. CDR3 coding DNA: TGTGCCATCAGTAGGGACAGGGGGGTCCACGAGCAGTACTTC. Translation gives CAISRDRGVHEQYF.

The chain couples TRBV5-4 to TRBJ2-1; TRBD2 agrees at 10 bases. CDR1 and CDR2 from the germline V gene are SGHNT and YYREEE (reference sequence). This CDR3 is built from 15 residues. V lost 4 bases, J lost 10 bases, and 11 bases stayed unmatched. CDR3 residues: CASSVLAGDGKEQFF. The CDR3 coding sequence is TGTGCCAGCAGCGTTCTAGCGGGAGACGGGAAAGAGCAGTTCTTC.

The chain joins TRBV4-1 to TRBJ2-2, with TRBD2 matching 14 bases. Germline loops: CDR1 MGHRA, CDR2 YSYEKL. The CDR3 is made up of 17 amino acids. J gave up 9 bases and V 0 bases, and 6 bases lay outside the gene matches. The chain's CDR3 is CASSQDPTSGRVRELFF. The CDR3 DNA is TGCGCCAGCAGCCAAGATCCGACTAGCGGGAGGGTAAGGGAGCTGTTTTTT.

The chain recombines TRBV19 with TRBJ1-1; D may be TRBD1 (6 bases). The CDR3 consists of 14 residues. Trimming took 2 bases from V and 6 from J, leaving 13 bases between them. The germline V gene encodes CDR1 LNHDA and CDR2 SQIVND (reference sequence). CDR3 DNA: TGTGCCAGTAGTATATCAGGGGCTTGGGCTGAAGCTTTCTTT. Translating it yields CASSISGAWAEAFF.

V and J are TRBV28 and TRBJ2-4; the D is unclear. Deletions cut 5 bases from V and 6 bases from J, with 11 bases between. Germline assignment: CDR1 MDHEN and CDR2 SYDVKM. The CDR3 loop spans 13 amino acids. CDR3 sequence (DNA): TGTGCCAGCAGTCTCGACGTGGGAAACATTCAGTACTTC. Its protein product is CASSLDVGNIQYF.